The 25 T cell receptor beta chains reported below all come from one sample, sequenced in a study of T cell repertoires in cytomegalovirus infection. MiXCR, run by TCRdb on the reads, gives a single entry per CDR3 protein. The sample lists fewer than 700,000 distinct CDR3 sequences; more than 20% were seen once. Sample: CD8+ T cells from PBMCs. These receptor sequences come from a human donor in good health (CMV status not recorded). Some clones in this sample may be carry-over from other donors' samples.

For this clonotype: A read error may be the cause here, since a much bigger clone is one base away. The gene calls are TRBV7-6 and TRBJ1-1; 7 positions match TRBD1. Germline V lookup: CDR1 SGHVS, CDR2 FNYEAQ. The CDR3 loop spans 15 amino acids. CDR3 in DNA: TGTACCAGCAGCTTAGGGACAGTAATGAACACTGAAGCTTTCTTT. This gives the protein CTSSLGTVMNTEAFF.

This clonotype has at least ten counts. The rearrangement links TRBV7-8 to TRBJ1-2; D possibly corresponds to TRBD1 (5 bases). The CDR3 has 12 amino acids. V was trimmed by 5 bases and J by 6 bases, leaving 10 bases between them. Germline CDR1 reads SGHVS; CDR2 reads FQNEAQ. In DNA, the CDR3 is TGTGCCAGCAGCCGAGGGGTGGATGGCTACACCTTC. Translating gives CASSRGVDGYTF. Complete variable domain (other parts from reference TRBV7-8 and TRBJ1-2): GAGVSQSPRYKVAKRGQDVALRCDPISGHVSLFWYQQALGQGPEFLTYFQNEAQLDKSGLPSDRFFAERPEGSVSTLKIQRTQQEDSAVYLCASSRGVDGYTFGSGTRLTVV.

This rearrangement joins TRBV5-6 to TRBJ1-1; D gene uncertain. The germline V gene encodes CDR1 SGHDT and CDR2 YYEEEE. There are 12 residues in the CDR3. The V end was cut by 7 bases, the J end by 6 bases, with 13 bases between. CDR3 coding DNA: TGTGCCAGCGGCCTTGTGGGATCTGAAGCTTTCTTT. It translates to CASGLVGSEAFF. Together with reference TRBV5-6 and TRBJ1-1, the CDR3 gives the full variable domain: DAGVTQSPTHLIKTRGQQVTLRCSPKSGHDTVSWYQQALGQGPQFIFQYYEEEERQRGNFPDRFSGHQFPNYSSELNVNALLLGDSALYLCASGLVGSEAFFGQGTRLTVV.

Ten or more counts support this clonotype. The J gene is TRBJ2-3, the V gene TRBV7-9; D is possibly TRBD2 (6 bases). Germline V gene data show CDR1 as SEHNR and CDR2 as FQNEAQ (reference sequence). The CDR3 runs 16 residues. The germline V and J ends were trimmed by 0 bases and 3 bases, with 13 bases remaining between them. The CDR3 region has the DNA TGTGCCAGCAGCTTAGCCGCGGGACTGATGACAGATACGCAGTATTTT. Protein product: CASSLAAGLMTDTQYF.

In this sample, this clonotype turned up many times. The rearrangement uses TRBV28 and TRBJ2-4, with D unclear. V was trimmed by 7 bases and J by 12 bases, leaving 16 bases between them. The CDR3 runs 12 residues. From germline, CDR1 is MDHEN and CDR2 SYDVKM. The CDR3 spells CASNAPWADQYF. CDR3 coding DNA: TGTGCCAGCAATGCCCCGTGGGCCGATCAGTACTTC.

The sample holds many counts of this clonotype. V and J are TRBV7-2 and TRBJ2-7; 7 nucleotides agree with TRBD1. This CDR3 comprises 12 residues. CDR1 is SGHTA, CDR2 FQGNSA, per germline. With V trimmed by 5 bases and J by 6 bases, 4 bases remained unmatched. For the CDR3, the DNA is TGTGCCAGCAGCGACAGGGCCGGCGAGCAGTACGTC. This gives the protein CASSDRAGEQYV.

The sample holds a few counts of this clonotype. The genes are TRBV29-1 and TRBJ2-1, with D tentatively TRBD1 or TRBD2 (5 bases each). This CDR3 comprises 12 residues. Germline V gene sequence: CDR1 SQVTM, CDR2 ANQGSEA. Trimming took 7 bases from V and 12 from J, leaving 19 bases between them. The DNA for the CDR3 is TGCAGCGCGGGACGGGTAGGGGTTGGGCAGTTCTTC. Protein product: CSAGRVGVGQFF.

As for this clonotype: A much larger clone is a single base away; this may be a read error. The chain joins TRBV6-6 to TRBJ1-5, with 9 bases matching TRBD1. Germline loops: CDR1 MNHNY, CDR2 SVGAGI (reference sequence). This CDR3 has 15 residues. V gave up 2 bases and J gave up 3 bases; unmatched junction bases: 2. DNA for the CDR3: TGTGCCAGCAGTTACGACAGGGGGACCAATCAGCCCCAGCATTTT. It yields the protein CASSYDRGTNQPQHF.

There are many counts of this clonotype. The gene calls are TRBV10-3 and TRBJ1-1; D might be TRBD1 (5 bases). Germline V lookup: CDR1 ENHRY, CDR2 SYGVKD. The CDR3 consists of 14 residues. The germline V and J ends were trimmed by 2 bases and 5 bases, with 12 bases remaining between them. CDR3 nucleotide sequence: TGTGCCATCAGTGAGGAGGGGAGAGGGACTGAAGCTTTCTTT. Its translation: CAISEEGRGTEAFF.

This chain connects TRBV14 to TRBJ1-1, with a weak D call TRBD1 (5 bases). The germline V gene has CDR1 SGHDN and CDR2 FVKESK. Trimming cost V 0 bases and J 0 bases, with 17 bases left between them. The CDR3 extends over 18 amino acids. CDR3 DNA: TGTGCCAGCAGCCAAGATTCTTCGTCGGGACCCCTGAACACTGAAGCTTTCTTT. It specifies CASSQDSSSGPLNTEAFF. Combining the CDR3 with reference TRBV14 and TRBJ1-1 gives the whole variable domain EAGVTQFPSHSVIEKGQTVTLRCDPISGHDNLYWYRRVMGKEIKFLLHFVKESKQDESGMPNNRFLAERTGGTYSTLKVQPAELEDSGVYFCASSQDSSSGPLNTEAFFGQGTRLTVV.

The J gene is TRBJ2-2, the V gene TRBV29-1, with D perhaps matching TRBD1 (5 bases). V lost 1 base, J lost 6 bases, and 9 bases lay in between. The CDR3 has 13 residues. Germline CDR1 SQVTM, CDR2 ANQGSEA. CDR3 sequence (DNA): TGCAGCGTTGAAGGGGGCGCCGCCGGGGAGCTGTTTTTT. Translation gives CSVEGGAAGELFF.

J is TRBJ2-7 and V is TRBV20-1, with 9 bases fitting TRBD1. This CDR3 contains 15 residues. Germline assignment: CDR1 DFQATT and CDR2 SNEGSKA (reference sequence). V lost 0 bases to trimming and J lost 4 bases; unmatched junction nucleotides: 7. In DNA, the CDR3 is TGCAGTGCTAGAGACCCGGACAGGGGATGGTACGAGCAGTACGTC. Its protein is CSARDPDRGWYEQYV.

This clonotype was picked up many times. V is TRBV7-2 and J is TRBJ2-3; a weak D match, TRBD1 (6 bases). V was shortened by 3 bases and J by 0 bases, with 13 bases between the two germline ends. This CDR3 is 16 amino acids long. Per germline, CDR1 SGHTA and CDR2 FQGNSA. CDR3 nucleotide sequence: TGTGCCAGCAGCTTCTCCGGACAGTTCAGCACAGATACGCAGTATTTT. Residues: CASSFSGQFSTDTQYF.

This clonotype was seen repeatedly, ten times or more. This chain links TRBV7-8 with TRBJ2-7; TRBD1 matches at 9 bases. Trimming at V came to 9 bases and at J to 5 bases, leaving 5 bases not matched to a gene. The CDR3 covers 12 residues. CDR1 is SGHVS, CDR2 FQNEAQ, per germline. The CDR3 loop is CASRQGVDEQYF. The CDR3 bases are TGTGCCAGTAGACAGGGGGTTGACGAGCAGTACTTC.

In this sample, this clonotype turned up many times. The CDR3 reads CASSRYPGQGTDTQYF. The DNA of the CDR3 is TGCGCCAGCAGCCGGTACCCGGGACAGGGAACAGATACGCAGTATTTT. The chain joins TRBV4-1 to TRBJ2-3, with TRBD1 matching 9 bases. The ends lost 4 bases at V and 3 bases at J; junction bases unmatched: 8. Per the germline V gene, CDR1 is MGHRA and CDR2 is YSYEKL. The CDR3 covers 16 residues.

This clonotype was seen repeatedly, ten times or more. This chain joins TRBV14 and TRBJ1-3; 7 nucleotides align to TRBD1. This CDR3 comprises 16 residues. The germline gives CDR1 SGHDN, CDR2 FVKESK. V lost 5 bases and J lost 0; bases outside the gene matches: 7. CDR3 protein: CASSSRTGSSGNTIYF. In nucleotides, the CDR3 is TGTGCCAGCAGCTCCCGGACAGGAAGCTCTGGAAACACCATATATTTT.

The chain employs TRBV20-1 and TRBJ1-6, with D tentatively TRBD1 (6 bases). The CDR3 runs 16 residues. V lost 0 bases and J 10 bases, leaving 19 bases between the germline ends. Germline lookup yields CDR1 DFQATT and CDR2 SNEGSKA (reference sequence). CDR3 sequence: CSARDQSGGAGSPLHF. In DNA, the CDR3 is TGCAGTGCTAGAGATCAGTCCGGGGGCGCGGGGTCACCCCTCCACTTT.

This chain joins TRBV28 and TRBJ2-3; TRBD2 matches 9 bases. V was clipped by 4 bases and J by 3 bases; unmatched bases: 11. The CDR3 loop spans 17 amino acids. Germline CDR1 is MDHEN and CDR2 is SYDVKM. The CDR3: CASSSLKRLAETDTQYF. DNA for the CDR3: TGTGCCAGCAGTTCCCTGAAACGACTAGCGGAGACAGATACGCAGTATTTT.

This clonotype was detected only a few times. This chain links TRBV5-6 with TRBJ1-1, with D perhaps matching TRBD1 (6 bases). This CDR3 is 14 amino acids long. The V end lost 2 bases, the J end lost 4 bases, and 12 bases lay between the germline ends. CDR1 and CDR2 (germline): SGHDT, YYEEEE. The CDR3 is CASSFGGAGTEAFF. In nucleotides, the CDR3 is TGTGCCAGCAGCTTTGGGGGCGCGGGCACTGAAGCTTTCTTT.

The chain employs TRBV20-1 and TRBJ2-1; a weak D match, TRBD1 (6 bases). Germline CDR1 is DFQATT and CDR2 is SNEGSKA (reference sequence). The CDR3 contains 15 residues. V shed 6 bases and J shed 12 bases, with 27 bases lying between them. DNA of the CDR3: TGCAGTGCCCTATTTTGGGACATTACCATGATTGGGCAGTTCTTC. Translated: CSALFWDITMIGQFF.

The J gene is TRBJ2-3, the V gene TRBV28; 10 nucleotides line up with TRBD2. The CDR3 sequence is 16 residues long. V trimming: 5 bases; J trimming: 0 bases; junction bases outside the gene matches: 5. Looked up from germline, CDR1 is MDHEN and CDR2 is SYDVKM. The CDR3 here is CASSMIAGGSTDTQYF. The CDR3 nucleotides are TGTGCCAGCAGTATGATAGCGGGGGGAAGCACAGATACGCAGTATTTT. Together with reference TRBV28 and TRBJ2-3, the CDR3 gives the full variable domain: DVKVTQSSRYLVKRTGEKVFLECVQDMDHENMFWYRQDPGLGLRLIYFSYDVKMKEKGDIPEGYSVSREKKERFSLILESASTNQTSMYLCASSMIAGGSTDTQYFGPGTRLTVL.

This clonotype came up a few times. The rearrangement joins TRBV7-9 to TRBJ2-5, with D hard to call. Germline values: CDR1 SEHNR, CDR2 FQNEAQ (reference sequence). Between the trimmed V and J ends, which lost 1 base and 2 bases, there was a span of 11 bases. The CDR3 loop spans 15 amino acids. CDR3 nucleotide sequence: TGTGCCAGCAGCTTAGAGCGTCAGTGGCAAGAGACCCAGTACTTC. Encoded protein: CASSLERQWQETQYF.

This clonotype was picked up many times. The rearrangement joins TRBV7-2 to TRBJ2-1; 9 nucleotides agree with TRBD2. The J segment lost 4 bases and the V segment lost 5 bases, leaving 9 bases of the junction unmatched. This CDR3 spans 16 amino acids. The germline CDR1 and CDR2 sequences are SGHTA and FQGNSA. In DNA form, the CDR3 reads TGTGCCAGCAGCCTCACAGCGGGGGGACCATACAATGAGCAGTTCTTC. Translation gives CASSLTAGGPYNEQFF.

This chain uses TRBV5-1 with TRBJ2-3; maybe TRBD2 (5 bases). Germline lookup yields CDR1 SGHRS and CDR2 YFSETQ. The ends were cut back, 1 base at V and 6 bases at J, with 18 bases in the middle. CDR3 length equals 16 residues. The CDR3 coding sequence is TGCGCCAGCAGCTTGAGGCCCACAGCCGGCGGGGATACGCAGTATTTT. Translation gives CASSLRPTAGGDTQYF.

This clonotype was detected ten times or more. The chain employs TRBV7-8 and TRBJ2-3; perhaps TRBD1 as D (6 bases). With 1 base removed from V and 3 bases from J, the gap between germline ends came to 14 bases. Germline CDR1 is SGHVS and CDR2 is FQNEAQ. The CDR3 length is 16 residues. CDR3 sequence: CASSLVGRGVTDTQYF. The CDR3 bases are TGTGCCAGCAGCTTAGTGGGCAGGGGAGTGACAGATACGCAGTATTTT. Supplemented by reference TRBV7-8 and TRBJ2-3, the full variable domain reads GAGVSQSPRYKVAKRGQDVALRCDPISGHVSLFWYQQALGQGPEFLTYFQNEAQLDKSGLPSDRFFAERPEGSVSTLKIQRTQQEDSAVYLCASSLVGRGVTDTQYFGPGTRLTVL.